This is a list of T cell receptor beta chains from one sample in a study of cytomegalovirus exposure and HLA in healthy donors. Using immunoSEQ multiplex PCR, the repertoire was profiled, and TCRdb retains in-frame clones only, with some absent. The sample records some 110,000 clones, approximately 94% being singletons. The specimen was PBMCs. These receptors all come from a woman between 18 and 30 years old in good health and CMV-seronegative. Both conserved end residues are part of each CDR3. The order of the fields is CDR3 DNA, CDR3 protein, V gene, D gene, clone size, J gene. D genes are given only for firm matches. Some rows mark clone size as missing; the rest say once, few, many or name a class of expanded clone.

CDR3nt: TGTGCCAGCAGTTCCAAGACGGGATCCAGCCTCAATCAGCCCCAGCATTTT
CDR3aa: CASSSKTGSSLNQPQHF
v_gene: TRBV28
d_gene: .
abundance: .
j_gene: TRBJ1-5

CDR3nt: TGCGCCAGCAGCTTGGAGGCCGATCCCCGGGGTCTAGCCAAAAACATTCAGTACTTC
CDR3aa: CASSLEADPRGLAKNIQYF
v_gene: TRBV5-1
d_gene: .
abundance: .
j_gene: TRBJ2-4

CDR3nt: TGTGCCAGCAGCTCCGGCGGGAGGAGCTCCTACAATGAGCAGTTCTTC
CDR3aa: CASSSGGRSSYNEQFF
v_gene: TRBV7-2
d_gene: TRBD2
abundance: .
j_gene: TRBJ2-1

CDR3nt: TGTGCCAGCAGCTCTTCTGGGGGACAGTCGGGATTC
CDR3aa: CASSSSGGQSGF
v_gene: TRBV7-9
d_gene: TRBD1
abundance: once
j_gene: TRBJ1-2

CDR3nt: TGCAGCGTTGATTGGACAGGGGGGGAGTATGGCTACACCTTC
CDR3aa: CSVDWTGGEYGYTF
v_gene: TRBV29-1
d_gene: TRBD1
abundance: .
j_gene: TRBJ1-2

CDR3nt: TGTGCCAGCAGCGTCGGGGATCAGCCCCAGCATTTT
CDR3aa: CASSVGDQPQHF
v_gene: TRBV6-5
d_gene: .
abundance: .
j_gene: TRBJ1-5

CDR3nt: TGTGCCAGCTCACCGAGCGAGGGTGTCTCTGGAAACACCATATATTTT
CDR3aa: CASSPSEGVSGNTIYF
v_gene: TRBV18
d_gene: .
abundance: once
j_gene: TRBJ1-3

CDR3nt: TGTGCCAGCTCCCCGGGGGGATCCTACGAGCAGTACTTC
CDR3aa: CASSPGGSYEQYF
v_gene: TRBV18
d_gene: TRBD2
abundance: once
j_gene: TRBJ2-7

CDR3nt: TGTGCCAGCAGTTCCCTACAGGGGGCTCTTTACAATGAGCAGTTCTTC
CDR3aa: CASSSLQGALYNEQFF
v_gene: TRBV28
d_gene: TRBD1
abundance: .
j_gene: TRBJ2-1

CDR3nt: TGTGCCAGCAGTCCGCCCACTCCCGGGACAGCCACTCCCCAGCATTTT
CDR3aa: CASSPPTPGTATPQHF
v_gene: TRBV28
d_gene: TRBD1
abundance: .
j_gene: TRBJ1-5

CDR3nt: TGTGCCAGTAGCAACAGGGTTGGCCAAGAGACCCAGTACTTC
CDR3aa: CASSNRVGQETQYF
v_gene: TRBV19
d_gene: .
abundance: .
j_gene: TRBJ2-5

CDR3nt: TGTGCCAGCAGCTTGAAAGGGGGCAAAGGAGGCTACACCTTC
CDR3aa: CASSLKGGKGGYTF
v_gene: TRBV13
d_gene: TRBD1
abundance: .
j_gene: TRBJ1-2

CDR3nt: TGTGCCAGTAGTATCTCCCAGGTGGATTCACCCCTCCACTTT
CDR3aa: CASSISQVDSPLHF
v_gene: TRBV19
d_gene: .
abundance: once
j_gene: TRBJ1-6

CDR3nt: TGCGCCAGCAGCCAAGGGACAGGCAATCAGCCCCAGCATTTT
CDR3aa: CASSQGTGNQPQHF
v_gene: TRBV5-1
d_gene: TRBD1
abundance: .
j_gene: TRBJ1-5

CDR3nt: TGCGCCAGCAGCGGGACAGGGGACCAAGTGAACACTGAAGCTTTCTTT
CDR3aa: CASSGTGDQVNTEAFF
v_gene: TRBV5-1
d_gene: TRBD1
abundance: .
j_gene: TRBJ1-1

CDR3nt: TGCGCCAGCAGCCGGTCGAATACGGGGGAGACCCAGTACTTC
CDR3aa: CASSRSNTGETQYF
v_gene: TRBV4-1
d_gene: .
abundance: .
j_gene: TRBJ2-5

CDR3nt: TGTGCCAGCAGCCCAGACACCGGGGAGCTGTTTTTT
CDR3aa: CASSPDTGELFF
v_gene: TRBV7-3
d_gene: .
abundance: .
j_gene: TRBJ2-2

CDR3nt: TGTGCCAGCAGCCGGACAGGGGGGGGTACTGAAGCTTTCTTT
CDR3aa: CASSRTGGGTEAFF
v_gene: TRBV7-2
d_gene: TRBD1
abundance: .
j_gene: TRBJ1-1

CDR3nt: TGTGCCAGCAGTCCCCTGTCGGTTTTGGACAATGAGCAGTTCTTC
CDR3aa: CASSPLSVLDNEQFF
v_gene: TRBV9
d_gene: .
abundance: .
j_gene: TRBJ2-1

CDR3nt: TGTGCCAGTTCCACGAGACAGGGGACCTATGGCTACACCTTC
CDR3aa: CASSTRQGTYGYTF
v_gene: TRBV19
d_gene: TRBD1
abundance: .
j_gene: TRBJ1-2

CDR3nt: TGTGCCAGCAGCTTAGACCAGGCCAACCAAGAGACCCAGTACTTC
CDR3aa: CASSLDQANQETQYF
v_gene: TRBV7-2
d_gene: .
abundance: .
j_gene: TRBJ2-5

CDR3nt: TGTGCCAGCAGCAAAAACCTCGGGGACTCTGGAAACACCATATATTTT
CDR3aa: CASSKNLGDSGNTIYF
v_gene: TRBV21-1
d_gene: .
abundance: .
j_gene: TRBJ1-3

CDR3nt: TGTGCCAGCAGCGAGACAGGGTCTGGAAACACCATATATTTT
CDR3aa: CASSETGSGNTIYF
v_gene: TRBV9
d_gene: TRBD1
abundance: .
j_gene: TRBJ1-3

CDR3nt: TGTGCCAGCAGTTACGAGGAAAGTGCGGAAGCTTTCTTT
CDR3aa: CASSYEESAEAFF
v_gene: TRBV6-6
d_gene: .
abundance: .
j_gene: TRBJ1-1

CDR3nt: TGTGCCAGCACCCTAGCGGGACGGATGGGTTACGAGCAGTACTTC
CDR3aa: CASTLAGRMGYEQYF
v_gene: TRBV27
d_gene: TRBD2
abundance: .
j_gene: TRBJ2-7

CDR3nt: TGTGCCAGCAGGACTAGCGGTAGCACAGATACGCAGTATTTT
CDR3aa: CASRTSGSTDTQYF
v_gene: TRBV27
d_gene: TRBD2
abundance: .
j_gene: TRBJ2-3

CDR3nt: TGTGCCAGCAGTTTGGGCACCAACACCGGGGAGCTGTTTTTT
CDR3aa: CASSLGTNTGELFF
v_gene: TRBV28
d_gene: .
abundance: .
j_gene: TRBJ2-2

CDR3nt: TGTGCCAGCAGCTTGATGGGTCGGGGAGACAATGAGCAGTTCTTC
CDR3aa: CASSLMGRGDNEQFF
v_gene: TRBV5-6
d_gene: .
abundance: .
j_gene: TRBJ2-1

CDR3nt: TGTGCCAGCAGCTCAAAAGGGACAGTCGATAATGAAAAACTGTTTTTT
CDR3aa: CASSSKGTVDNEKLFF
v_gene: TRBV7-6
d_gene: TRBD1
abundance: .
j_gene: TRBJ1-4

CDR3nt: TGTGCCAGCTCATCCGACAGGGAACGGGAAGAAAAACTGTTTTTT
CDR3aa: CASSSDREREEKLFF
v_gene: TRBV18
d_gene: TRBD1
abundance: .
j_gene: TRBJ1-4

CDR3nt: TGCAGCGTTGGGTCAGGGAAGGGGAATGGCTACACCTTC
CDR3aa: CSVGSGKGNGYTF
v_gene: TRBV29-1
d_gene: .
abundance: .
j_gene: TRBJ1-2

CDR3nt: TGTGCCAGCAGCTTAGGGCCGAGACAGGGGGGCAATCAGCCCCAGCATTTT
CDR3aa: CASSLGPRQGGNQPQHF
v_gene: TRBV11-2
d_gene: TRBD1
abundance: few
j_gene: TRBJ1-5

CDR3nt: TGTGCCAGCAGTTACTCAGACAGCCAGAACACTGAAGCTTTCTTT
CDR3aa: CASSYSDSQNTEAFF
v_gene: TRBV6-5
d_gene: .
abundance: .
j_gene: TRBJ1-1

CDR3nt: TGTGCCTGGGTACGGACAGGGGTCACTGAAGCTTTCTTT
CDR3aa: CAWVRTGVTEAFF
v_gene: TRBV30
d_gene: TRBD1
abundance: once
j_gene: TRBJ1-1

CDR3nt: TGTGCCAGCAGCCAGAGGGGGACTGAAGCTTTCTTT
CDR3aa: CASSQRGTEAFF
v_gene: TRBV28
d_gene: .
abundance: .
j_gene: TRBJ1-1

CDR3nt: TGTGCCAGCAGCTTGCGGGGGTTAGGGTCCTACAATGAGCAGTTCTTC
CDR3aa: CASSLRGLGSYNEQFF
v_gene: TRBV7-3
d_gene: TRBD2
abundance: .
j_gene: TRBJ2-1

CDR3nt: TGTGCCAGCAGCCCCCATGGAGCGGGGGGGTACAATGAGCAGTTCTTC
CDR3aa: CASSPHGAGGYNEQFF
v_gene: TRBV7-3
d_gene: TRBD2
abundance: .
j_gene: TRBJ2-1

CDR3nt: TGTGCCAGCAGCGCCCAACTGACTCCTTCGGCGGGCGATACGCAGTATTTT
CDR3aa: CASSAQLTPSAGDTQYF
v_gene: TRBV9
d_gene: .
abundance: once
j_gene: TRBJ2-3

CDR3nt: TGTGCCAGCAGTTCTTCTAGCGGGGTCCCCAATGAGCAGTTCTTC
CDR3aa: CASSSSSGVPNEQFF
v_gene: TRBV6-5
d_gene: TRBD2
abundance: .
j_gene: TRBJ2-1

CDR3nt: TGTGCCAGCAGCTCCCGGACCGCGGGGGTCACCGGGGAGCTGTTTTTT
CDR3aa: CASSSRTAGVTGELFF
v_gene: TRBV5-4
d_gene: TRBD2
abundance: .
j_gene: TRBJ2-2

CDR3nt: TGTGCCAGCAGCCCCGAAGGGTCTAGGGGTAATCAGCCCCAGCATTTT
CDR3aa: CASSPEGSRGNQPQHF
v_gene: TRBV4-2
d_gene: .
abundance: .
j_gene: TRBJ1-5

CDR3nt: TGTGCCAGCAGTGAAGCAGAGACAGGGACTAATGAGCAGTTCTTC
CDR3aa: CASSEAETGTNEQFF
v_gene: TRBV6-4
d_gene: .
abundance: .
j_gene: TRBJ2-1

CDR3nt: TGTGCCAGCACCAGACAGGGAAAAGGTAATGGCTACACCTTC
CDR3aa: CASTRQGKGNGYTF
v_gene: TRBV2
d_gene: TRBD1
abundance: .
j_gene: TRBJ1-2

CDR3nt: TGTGCCAGCAGCTTAACTATGGCGGGGCCCCAGCATTTT
CDR3aa: CASSLTMAGPQHF
v_gene: TRBV7-3
d_gene: .
abundance: .
j_gene: TRBJ1-5

CDR3nt: TGTGCCATCAACTCGGGGGGGCCAGATACGCAGTATTTT
CDR3aa: CAINSGGPDTQYF
v_gene: TRBV10-3
d_gene: TRBD2
abundance: .
j_gene: TRBJ2-3

CDR3nt: TGCGCCAGCAGCAACCCCGCGCTATCCTACGAGCAGTACTTC
CDR3aa: CASSNPALSYEQYF
v_gene: TRBV10-2
d_gene: .
abundance: .
j_gene: TRBJ2-7

CDR3nt: TGCGCCAGCAGCTCGCGCGGGCAGAGGAATGAGCAGTTCTTC
CDR3aa: CASSSRGQRNEQFF
v_gene: TRBV5-1
d_gene: .
abundance: .
j_gene: TRBJ2-1

CDR3nt: TGTGCCAGCAGTCCTTGGGACAGGCTATCCAATGGCTACGGCTACACCTTC
CDR3aa: CASSPWDRLSNGYGYTF
v_gene: TRBV28
d_gene: TRBD1
abundance: .
j_gene: TRBJ1-2

CDR3nt: TGTGCCAGCAGCTTAGTAGCGGGGGGAACCGGGGAGCTGTTTTTT
CDR3aa: CASSLVAGGTGELFF
v_gene: TRBV7-2
d_gene: TRBD2
abundance: .
j_gene: TRBJ2-2

CDR3nt: TGTGCCAGCAGTGAAGCGCGGGACGGAGCTTTCTTT
CDR3aa: CASSEARDGAFF
v_gene: TRBV2
d_gene: .
abundance: .
j_gene: TRBJ1-1

CDR3nt: TGCGCCAGCTCGCAGCGGGAGGGAGGAGATACGCAGTATTTT
CDR3aa: CASSQREGGDTQYF
v_gene: TRBV5-1
d_gene: TRBD2
abundance: few
j_gene: TRBJ2-3

CDR3nt: TGTGCCAGCAGTGGAAGAGGGTTCGATTTCGGGGAGCTGTTTTTT
CDR3aa: CASSGRGFDFGELFF
v_gene: TRBV6-1
d_gene: .
abundance: .
j_gene: TRBJ2-2

CDR3nt: TGTGCCAGCAGCTATGGAGGACAGGTCTACGAGCAGTACTTC
CDR3aa: CASSYGGQVYEQYF
v_gene: TRBV5-6
d_gene: TRBD1
abundance: .
j_gene: TRBJ2-7

CDR3nt: TGTGCCAGTAGTAGGGGCGAAGGGGCTAATCAGCCCCAGCATTTT
CDR3aa: CASSRGEGANQPQHF
v_gene: TRBV19
d_gene: .
abundance: .
j_gene: TRBJ1-5

CDR3nt: TGCGCCAGCAGCCACTATCCGGGACAGGGGAGGGACGAGCAGTACTTC
CDR3aa: CASSHYPGQGRDEQYF
v_gene: TRBV4-1
d_gene: TRBD1
abundance: .
j_gene: TRBJ2-7